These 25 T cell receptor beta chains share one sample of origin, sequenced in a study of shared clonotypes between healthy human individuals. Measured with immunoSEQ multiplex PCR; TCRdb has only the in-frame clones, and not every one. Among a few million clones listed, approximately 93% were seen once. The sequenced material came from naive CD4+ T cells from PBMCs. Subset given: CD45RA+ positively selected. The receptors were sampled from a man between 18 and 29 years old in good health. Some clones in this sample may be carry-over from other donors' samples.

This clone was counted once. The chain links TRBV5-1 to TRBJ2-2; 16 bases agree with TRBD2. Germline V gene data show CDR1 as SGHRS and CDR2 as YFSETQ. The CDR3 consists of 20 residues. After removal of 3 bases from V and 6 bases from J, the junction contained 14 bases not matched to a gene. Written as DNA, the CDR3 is TGCGCCAGCAGCTCATACCTCACGGGACTAGCGGGAGGGGCCGCCGGGGAGCTGTTTTTT. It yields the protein CASSSYLTGLAGGAAGELFF. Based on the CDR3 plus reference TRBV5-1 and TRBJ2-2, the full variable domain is KAGVTQTPRYLIKTRGQQVTLSCSPISGHRSVSWYQQTPGQGLQFLFEYFSETQRNKGNFPGRFSGRQFSNSRSEMNVSTLELGDSALYLCASSSYLTGLAGGAAGELFFGEGSRLTVL.

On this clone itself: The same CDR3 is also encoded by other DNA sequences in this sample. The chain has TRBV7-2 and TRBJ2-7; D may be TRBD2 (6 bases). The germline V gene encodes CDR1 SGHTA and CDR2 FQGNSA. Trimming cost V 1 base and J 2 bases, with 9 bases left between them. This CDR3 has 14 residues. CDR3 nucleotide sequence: TGTGCCAGCAGCTTAGAGGCGGGAACCTACGAGCAGTACTTC. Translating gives CASSLEAGTYEQYF.

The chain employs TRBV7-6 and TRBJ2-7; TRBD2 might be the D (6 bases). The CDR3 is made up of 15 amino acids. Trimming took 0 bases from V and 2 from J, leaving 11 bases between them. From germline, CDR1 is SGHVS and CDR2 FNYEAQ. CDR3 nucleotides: TGTGCCAGCAGCTTAGCCGGACGGGGGACCTACGAGCAGTACTTC. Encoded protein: CASSLAGRGTYEQYF.

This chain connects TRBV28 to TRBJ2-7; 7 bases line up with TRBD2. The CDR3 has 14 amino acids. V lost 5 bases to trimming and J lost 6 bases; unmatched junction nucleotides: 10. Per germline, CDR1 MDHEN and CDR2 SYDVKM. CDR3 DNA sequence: TGTGCCAGCAGTGTCGGGGGGATAGTGGCCGAGCAGTACTTC. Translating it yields CASSVGGIVAEQYF.

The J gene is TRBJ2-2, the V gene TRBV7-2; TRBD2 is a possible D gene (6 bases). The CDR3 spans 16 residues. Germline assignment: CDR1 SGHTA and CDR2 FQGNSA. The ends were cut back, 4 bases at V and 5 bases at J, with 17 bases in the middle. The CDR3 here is CASSSYLEGKTGELFF. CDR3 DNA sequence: TGTGCCAGCAGCTCCTATCTGGAGGGGAAAACCGGGGAGCTGTTTTTT. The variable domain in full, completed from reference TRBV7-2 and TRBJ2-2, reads GAGVSQSPSNKVTEKGKDVELRCDPISGHTALYWYRQSLGQGLEFLIYFQGNSAPDKSGLPSDRFSAERTGGSVSTLTIQRTQQEDSAVYLCASSSYLEGKTGELFFGEGSRLTVL.

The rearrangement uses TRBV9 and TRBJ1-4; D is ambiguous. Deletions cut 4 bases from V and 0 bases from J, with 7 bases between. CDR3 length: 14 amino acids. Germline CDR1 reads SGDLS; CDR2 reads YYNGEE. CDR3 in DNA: TGTGCCAGCAGCTCGGTTGCAACTAATGAAAAACTGTTTTTT. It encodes CASSSVATNEKLFF.

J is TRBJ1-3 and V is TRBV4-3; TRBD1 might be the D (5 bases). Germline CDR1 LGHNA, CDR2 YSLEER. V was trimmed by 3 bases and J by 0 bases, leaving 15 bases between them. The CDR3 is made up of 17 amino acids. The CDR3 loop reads CASSQSGALGSGNTIYF. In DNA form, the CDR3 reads TGCGCCAGCAGCCAGAGCGGGGCACTTGGCTCTGGAAACACCATATATTTT.

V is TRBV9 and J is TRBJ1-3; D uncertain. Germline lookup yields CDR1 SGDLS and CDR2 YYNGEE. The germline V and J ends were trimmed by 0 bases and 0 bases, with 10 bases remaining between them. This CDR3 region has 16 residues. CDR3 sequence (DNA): TGTGCCAGCAGCGTAGGGCAGGCCTTCTCTGGAAACACCATATATTTT. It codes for CASSVGQAFSGNTIYF. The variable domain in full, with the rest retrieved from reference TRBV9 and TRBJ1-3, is DSGVTQTPKHLITATGQRVTLRCSPRSGDLSVYWYQQSLDQGLQFLIQYYNGEERAKGNILERFSAQQFPDLHSELNLSSLELGDSALYFCASSVGQAFSGNTIYFGEGSWLTVV.

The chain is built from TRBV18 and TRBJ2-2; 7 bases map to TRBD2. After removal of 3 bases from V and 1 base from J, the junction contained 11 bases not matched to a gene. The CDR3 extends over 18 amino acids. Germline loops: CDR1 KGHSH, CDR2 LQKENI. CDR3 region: CASSPERGAGVNTGELFF. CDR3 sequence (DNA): TGTGCCAGCTCACCCGAGAGGGGCGCGGGAGTGAACACCGGGGAGCTGTTTTTT.

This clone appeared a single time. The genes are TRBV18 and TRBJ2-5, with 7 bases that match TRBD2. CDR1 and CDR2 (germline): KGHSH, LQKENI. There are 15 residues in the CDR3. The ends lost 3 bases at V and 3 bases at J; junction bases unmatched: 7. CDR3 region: CASSPRLALEETQYF. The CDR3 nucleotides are TGTGCCAGCTCACCCCGACTAGCCCTTGAAGAGACCCAGTACTTC.

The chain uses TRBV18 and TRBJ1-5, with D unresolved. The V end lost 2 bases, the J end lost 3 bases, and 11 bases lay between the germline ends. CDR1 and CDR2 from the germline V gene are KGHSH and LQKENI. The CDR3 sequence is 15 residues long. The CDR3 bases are TGTGCCAGCTCACCATCCGGGGTAAACAATCAGCCCCAGCATTTT. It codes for CASSPSGVNNQPQHF.

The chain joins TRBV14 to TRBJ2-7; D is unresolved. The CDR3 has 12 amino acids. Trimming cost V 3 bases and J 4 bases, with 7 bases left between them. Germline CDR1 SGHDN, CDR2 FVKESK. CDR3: CASSHSGYEQYF. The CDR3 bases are TGTGCCAGCAGCCACAGTGGGTACGAGCAGTACTTC.

CDR3 protein: CARSLVLPLSYEQYF. The CDR3 DNA reads TGTGCCAGAAGCTTGGTACTGCCGTTGTCCTACGAGCAGTACTTC. This rearrangement joins TRBV5-3 to TRBJ2-7; D gene ambiguous. TRBV5-3 is annotated as an ORF whose role is uncertain. CDR3 length: 15 amino acids. Trimming took 0 bases from V and 1 from J, leaving 11 bases between them.

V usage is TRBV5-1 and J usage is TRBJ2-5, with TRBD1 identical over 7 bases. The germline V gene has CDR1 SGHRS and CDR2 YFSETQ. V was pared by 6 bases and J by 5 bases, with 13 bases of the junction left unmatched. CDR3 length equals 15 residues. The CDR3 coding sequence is TGCGCCAGCATCCCGACAGGGAACGAGGGGGAGACCCAGTACTTC. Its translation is CASIPTGNEGETQYF.

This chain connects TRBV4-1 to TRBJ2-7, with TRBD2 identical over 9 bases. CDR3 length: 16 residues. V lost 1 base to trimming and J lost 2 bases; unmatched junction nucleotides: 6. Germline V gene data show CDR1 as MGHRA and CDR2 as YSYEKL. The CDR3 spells CASSQVQREAPYEQYF. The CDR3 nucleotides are TGCGCCAGCAGCCAAGTACAGCGGGAGGCCCCCTACGAGCAGTACTTC.

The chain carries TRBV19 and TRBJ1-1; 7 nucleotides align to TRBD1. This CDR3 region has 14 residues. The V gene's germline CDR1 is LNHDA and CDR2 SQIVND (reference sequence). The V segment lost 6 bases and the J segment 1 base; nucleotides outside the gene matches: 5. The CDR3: CASRRGTANTEAFF. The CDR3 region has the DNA TGTGCCAGTAGAAGGGGGACAGCGAACACTGAAGCTTTCTTT.

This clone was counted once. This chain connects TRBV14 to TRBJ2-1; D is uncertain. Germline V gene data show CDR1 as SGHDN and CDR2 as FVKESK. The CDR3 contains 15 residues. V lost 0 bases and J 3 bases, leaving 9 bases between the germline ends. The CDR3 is CASSQDLAHYNEQFF. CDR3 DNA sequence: TGTGCCAGCAGCCAAGATCTCGCACACTACAATGAGCAGTTCTTC.

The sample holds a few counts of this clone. In nucleotides, the CDR3 is TGTGCCAGCAATCCACAGGGGGCTAAGCAGCCCCAGCATTTT. It specifies CASNPQGAKQPQHF. The chain combines TRBV6-6 with TRBJ1-5; 9 bases match TRBD1. This CDR3 has 14 residues. The germline CDR1 and CDR2 sequences are MNHNY and SVGAGI (reference sequence). V was pared by 7 bases and J by 7 bases, with 8 bases of the junction left unmatched.

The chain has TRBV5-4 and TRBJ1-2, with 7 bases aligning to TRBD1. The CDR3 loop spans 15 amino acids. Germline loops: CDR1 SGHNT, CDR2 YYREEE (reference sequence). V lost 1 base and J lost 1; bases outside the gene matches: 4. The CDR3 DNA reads TGTGCCAGCAGCTTGCTGGCAGGGGGTAACTATGGCTACACCTTC. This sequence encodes CASSLLAGGNYGYTF.

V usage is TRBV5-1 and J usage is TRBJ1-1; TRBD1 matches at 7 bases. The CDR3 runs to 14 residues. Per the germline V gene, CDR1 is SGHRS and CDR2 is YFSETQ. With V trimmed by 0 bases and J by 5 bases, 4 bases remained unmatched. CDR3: CASSLEGAHTEAFF. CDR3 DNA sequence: TGCGCCAGCAGCTTGGAGGGGGCGCATACTGAAGCTTTCTTT.

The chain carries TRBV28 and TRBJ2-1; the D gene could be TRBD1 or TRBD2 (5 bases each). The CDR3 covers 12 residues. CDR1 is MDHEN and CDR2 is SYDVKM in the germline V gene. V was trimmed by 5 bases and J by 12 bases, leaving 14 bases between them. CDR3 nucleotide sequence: TGTGCCAGCAGTCCGCCTGGGGCGGGGCAGTTCTTC. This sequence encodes CASSPPGAGQFF.

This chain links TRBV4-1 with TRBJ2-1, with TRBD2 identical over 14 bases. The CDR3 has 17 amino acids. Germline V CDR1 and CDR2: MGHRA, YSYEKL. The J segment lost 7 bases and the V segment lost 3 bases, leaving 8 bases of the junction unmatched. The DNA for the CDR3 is TGCGCCAGCAGCCACCTACCTGGGACTAGCGGGAGAAATGAGCAGTTCTTC. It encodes CASSHLPGTSGRNEQFF.

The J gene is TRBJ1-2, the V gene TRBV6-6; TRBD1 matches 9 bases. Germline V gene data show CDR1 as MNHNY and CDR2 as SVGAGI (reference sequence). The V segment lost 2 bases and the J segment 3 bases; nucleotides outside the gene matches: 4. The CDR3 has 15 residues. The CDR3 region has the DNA TGTGCCAGCAGTTACGGGACAGGGCGGTACTATGGCTACACCTTC. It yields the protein CASSYGTGRYYGYTF.

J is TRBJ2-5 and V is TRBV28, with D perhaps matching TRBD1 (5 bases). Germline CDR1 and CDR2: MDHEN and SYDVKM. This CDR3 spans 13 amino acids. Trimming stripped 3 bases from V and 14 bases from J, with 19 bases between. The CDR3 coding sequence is TGTGCCAGCAGTTTCATGCAGGGCAGGGTCTTATACTTC. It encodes CASSFMQGRVLYF.

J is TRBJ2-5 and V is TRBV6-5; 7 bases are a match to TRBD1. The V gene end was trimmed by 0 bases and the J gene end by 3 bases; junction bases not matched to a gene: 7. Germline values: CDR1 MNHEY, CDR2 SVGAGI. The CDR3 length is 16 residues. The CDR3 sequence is CASSYSYGTAEETQYF. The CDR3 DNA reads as TGTGCCAGCAGTTACTCGTATGGGACAGCAGAAGAGACCCAGTACTTC.